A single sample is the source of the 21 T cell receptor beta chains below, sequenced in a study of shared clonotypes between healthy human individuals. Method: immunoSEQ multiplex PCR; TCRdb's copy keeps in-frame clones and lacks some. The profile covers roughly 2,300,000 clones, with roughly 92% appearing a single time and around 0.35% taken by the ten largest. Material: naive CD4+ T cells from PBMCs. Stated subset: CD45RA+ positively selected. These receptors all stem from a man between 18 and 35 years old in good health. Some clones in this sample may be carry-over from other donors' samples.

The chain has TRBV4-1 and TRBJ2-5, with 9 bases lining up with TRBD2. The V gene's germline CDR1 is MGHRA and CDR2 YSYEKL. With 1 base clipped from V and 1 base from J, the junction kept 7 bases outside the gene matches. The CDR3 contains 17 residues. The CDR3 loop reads CASSQARAGGAQETQYF. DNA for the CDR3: TGCGCCAGCAGCCAAGCCCGAGCGGGGGGAGCCCAAGAGACCCAGTACTTC.

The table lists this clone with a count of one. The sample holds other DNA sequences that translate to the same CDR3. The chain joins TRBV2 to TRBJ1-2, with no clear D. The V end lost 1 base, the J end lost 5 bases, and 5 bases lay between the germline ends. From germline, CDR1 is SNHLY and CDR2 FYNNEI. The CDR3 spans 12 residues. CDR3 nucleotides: TGTGCCAGCAGTGAAGGAGGATATGGCTACACCTTC. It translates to CASSEGGYGYTF. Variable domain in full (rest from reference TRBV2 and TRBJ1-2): EPEVTQTPSHQVTQMGQEVILRCVPISNHLYFYWYRQILGQKVEFLVSFYNNEISEKSEIFDDQFSVERPDGSNFTLKIRSTKLEDSAMYFCASSEGGYGYTFGSGTRLTVV.

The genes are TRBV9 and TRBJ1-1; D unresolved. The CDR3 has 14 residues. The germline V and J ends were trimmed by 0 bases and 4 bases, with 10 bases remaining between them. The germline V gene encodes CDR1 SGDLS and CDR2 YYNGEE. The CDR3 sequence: CASSVEPIATEAFF. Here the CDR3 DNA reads TGTGCCAGCAGCGTAGAACCTATTGCCACTGAAGCTTTCTTT.

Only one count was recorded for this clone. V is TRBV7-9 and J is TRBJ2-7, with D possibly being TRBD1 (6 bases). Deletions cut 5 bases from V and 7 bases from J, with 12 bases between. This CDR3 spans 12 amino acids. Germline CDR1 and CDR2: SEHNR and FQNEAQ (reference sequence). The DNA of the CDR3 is TGTGCCAGCAGCCCCCGGCAGGGGGAGCAGTACTTC. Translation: CASSPRQGEQYF.

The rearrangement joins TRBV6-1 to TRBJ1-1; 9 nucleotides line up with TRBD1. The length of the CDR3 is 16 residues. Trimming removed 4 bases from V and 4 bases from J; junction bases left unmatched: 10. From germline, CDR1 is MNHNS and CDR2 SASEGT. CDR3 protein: CASSVRDRVSSTEAFF. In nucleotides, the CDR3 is TGTGCCAGCAGTGTCCGGGACAGGGTGAGTAGCACTGAAGCTTTCTTT.

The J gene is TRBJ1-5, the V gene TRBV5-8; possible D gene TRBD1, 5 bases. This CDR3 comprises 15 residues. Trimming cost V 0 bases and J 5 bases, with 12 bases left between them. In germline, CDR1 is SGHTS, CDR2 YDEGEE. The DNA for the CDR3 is TGTGCCAGCAGCTTGGGCGCTGGGGGTTATCAGCCCCAGCATTTT. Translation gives CASSLGAGGYQPQHF.

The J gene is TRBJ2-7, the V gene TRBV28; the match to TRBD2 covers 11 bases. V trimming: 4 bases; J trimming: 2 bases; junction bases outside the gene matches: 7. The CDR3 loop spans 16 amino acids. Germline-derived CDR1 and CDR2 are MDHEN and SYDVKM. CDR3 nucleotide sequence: TGTGCCAGCAGTTCATACGGGACTAGCGGAACCTACGAGCAGTACTTC. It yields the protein CASSSYGTSGTYEQYF.

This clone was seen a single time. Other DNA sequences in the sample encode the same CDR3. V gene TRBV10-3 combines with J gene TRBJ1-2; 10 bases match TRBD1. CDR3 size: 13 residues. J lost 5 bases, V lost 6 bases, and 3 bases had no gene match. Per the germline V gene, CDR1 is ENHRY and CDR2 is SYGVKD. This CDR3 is CAISGTGDYGYTF. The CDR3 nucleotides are TGTGCCATCAGCGGGACAGGGGATTATGGCTACACCTTC.

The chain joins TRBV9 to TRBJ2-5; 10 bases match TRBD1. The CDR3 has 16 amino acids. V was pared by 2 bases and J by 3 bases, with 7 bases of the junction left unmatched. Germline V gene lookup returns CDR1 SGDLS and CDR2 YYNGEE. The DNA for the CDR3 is TGTGCCAGCAGCGTGCTCACCGGGACAGGGGAAGAGACCCAGTACTTC. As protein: CASSVLTGTGEETQYF.

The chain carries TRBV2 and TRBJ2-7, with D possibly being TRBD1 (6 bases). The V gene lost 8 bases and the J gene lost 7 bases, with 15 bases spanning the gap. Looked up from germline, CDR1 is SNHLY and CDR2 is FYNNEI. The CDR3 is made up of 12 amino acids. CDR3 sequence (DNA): TGTGCCAGCGAGAAGGACAGAATGGAGCAGTACTTC. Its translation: CASEKDRMEQYF.

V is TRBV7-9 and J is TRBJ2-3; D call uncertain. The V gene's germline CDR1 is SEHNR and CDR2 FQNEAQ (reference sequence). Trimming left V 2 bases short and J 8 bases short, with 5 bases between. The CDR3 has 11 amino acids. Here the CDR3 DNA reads TGTGCCAGCAGCTTACTTCCTACGCAGTATTTT. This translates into CASSLLPTQYF.

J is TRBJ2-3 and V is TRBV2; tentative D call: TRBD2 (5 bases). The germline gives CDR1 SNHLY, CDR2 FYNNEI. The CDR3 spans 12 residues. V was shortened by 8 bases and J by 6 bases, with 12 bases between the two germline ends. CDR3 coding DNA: TGTGCCAGCGAGGCTAGCAAGGATACGCAGTATTTT. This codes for CASEASKDTQYF.

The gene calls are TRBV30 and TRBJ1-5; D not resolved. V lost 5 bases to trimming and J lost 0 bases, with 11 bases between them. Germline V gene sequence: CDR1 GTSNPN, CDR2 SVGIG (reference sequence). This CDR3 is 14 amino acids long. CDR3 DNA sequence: TGTGCCTGGGCCCCCACGAATAGCAATCAGCCCCAGCATTTT. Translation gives CAWAPTNSNQPQHF.

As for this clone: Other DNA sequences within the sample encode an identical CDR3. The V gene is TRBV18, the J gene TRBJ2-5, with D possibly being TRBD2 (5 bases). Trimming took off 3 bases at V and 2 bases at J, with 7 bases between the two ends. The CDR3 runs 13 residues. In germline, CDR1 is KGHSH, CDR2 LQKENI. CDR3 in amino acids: CASSPPGQETQYF. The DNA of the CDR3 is TGTGCCAGCTCACCTCCGGGACAAGAGACCCAGTACTTC.

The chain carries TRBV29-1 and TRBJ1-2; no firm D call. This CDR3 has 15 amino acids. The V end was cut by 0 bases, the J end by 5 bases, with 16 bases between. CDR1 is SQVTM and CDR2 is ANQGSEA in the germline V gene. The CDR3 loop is CSVEDPAAAYYGYTF. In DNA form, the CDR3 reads TGCAGCGTTGAAGATCCCGCGGCAGCGTATTATGGCTACACCTTC.

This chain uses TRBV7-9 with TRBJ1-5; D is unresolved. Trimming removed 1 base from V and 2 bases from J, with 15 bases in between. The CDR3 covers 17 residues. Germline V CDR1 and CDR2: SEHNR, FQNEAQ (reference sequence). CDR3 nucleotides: TGTGCCAGCAGCTTAGTGGATGGATGGGGAGGCAATCAGCCCCAGCATTTT. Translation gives CASSLVDGWGGNQPQHF.

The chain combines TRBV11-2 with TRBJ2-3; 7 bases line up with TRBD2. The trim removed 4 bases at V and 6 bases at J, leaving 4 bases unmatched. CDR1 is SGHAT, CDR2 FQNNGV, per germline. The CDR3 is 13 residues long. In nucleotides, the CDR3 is TGTGCCAGCAGCTACGAACTAGCGGATACGCAGTATTTT. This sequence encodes CASSYELADTQYF.

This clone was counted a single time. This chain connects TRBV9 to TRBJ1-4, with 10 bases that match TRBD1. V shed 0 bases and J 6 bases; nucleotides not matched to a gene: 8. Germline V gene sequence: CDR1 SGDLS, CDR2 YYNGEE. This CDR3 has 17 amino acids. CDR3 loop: CASSVGQGAMSDEKLFF. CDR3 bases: TGTGCCAGCAGCGTAGGACAGGGGGCCATGTCCGATGAAAAACTGTTTTTT.

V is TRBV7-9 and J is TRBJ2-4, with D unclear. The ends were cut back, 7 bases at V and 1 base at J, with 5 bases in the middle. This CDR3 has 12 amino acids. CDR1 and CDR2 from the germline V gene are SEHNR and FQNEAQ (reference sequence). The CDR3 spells CASTGAKNIQYF. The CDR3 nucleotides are TGTGCCAGCACTGGGGCCAAAAACATTCAGTACTTC.

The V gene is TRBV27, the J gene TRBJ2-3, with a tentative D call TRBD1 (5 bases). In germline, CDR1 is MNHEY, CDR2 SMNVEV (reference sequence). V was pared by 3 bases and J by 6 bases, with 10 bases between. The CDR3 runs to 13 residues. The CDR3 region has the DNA TGTGCCAGCAGTTTCAGGGCCGCGGATACGCAGTATTTT. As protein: CASSFRAADTQYF.

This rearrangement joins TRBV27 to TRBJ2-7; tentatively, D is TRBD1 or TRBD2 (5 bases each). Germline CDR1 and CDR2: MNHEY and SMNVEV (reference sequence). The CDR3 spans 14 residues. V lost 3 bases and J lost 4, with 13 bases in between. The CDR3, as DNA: TGTGCCAGCAGTTTCGAGGGGAATCGGTACGAGCAGTACTTC. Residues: CASSFEGNRYEQYF.